This T cell receptor beta chain was sequenced in a study of T-cell memory formation after mild COVID-19. Study overall: TCR clustering was largely donor specific. Findings and limits, study-wide: SARS-CoV-2 specificity of second-wave clones peaking day 37 was unconfirmed. Most CD4+ clones that shrank were in CM and EM, while CD8+ ones turned up in EMRA.

Comment on this clonotype: What it binds is unknown.

The CDR3 is 13 residues long. Trimming pared 3 bases from V and 3 bases from J, leaving 9 bases between. TCRdb reprocessed the 5' RACE reads with MiXCR, giving one entry per CDR3 protein. The sample holds approximately 170,000 distinct CDR3 sequences; 10% to 15% are singletons and the top ten take roughly 3.3%. The sequence was collected from a man in his late teens or twenties who had mild COVID-19 (a few samples of this study predate the infection). Cell type and time point are not known. The specimen was PBMCs or a T cell subset sorted from them (not recorded which). The genes are TRBV12-3 or TRBV12-4 and TRBJ2-7; possible D gene TRBD1, 5 bases. The chain's CDR3 is CASSFGQGYEQYF. CDR3 bases: TGTGCCAGCAGTTTTGGGCAGGGCTACGAGCAGTACTTC.